Listed here are 31 T cell receptor beta chains from one sample, sequenced in a study of T cell repertoires in cytomegalovirus infection. TCRdb recomputed calls from the reads with MiXCR, one row per CDR3 protein. Of 510,000 or so distinct CDR3 sequences in the sample, 26% were seen once. The specimen was PBMCs. These receptor sequences come from a human donor in good health (CMV status not recorded). Some clones in this sample may be carry-over from other donors' samples.

This clonotype appeared a few times. The V call is TRBV5-4, the J call TRBJ1-1; 12 nucleotides line up with TRBD1. There are 13 residues in the CDR3. With 2 bases clipped from V and 10 bases from J, the junction kept 3 bases outside the gene matches. CDR1 is SGHNT and CDR2 is YYREEE in the germline V gene (reference sequence). The CDR3 region is CASSFRDRGPAFF. The CDR3 nucleotides read TGTGCCAGCAGCTTCCGGGACAGGGGGCCAGCTTTCTTT.

This clonotype has more than one count but fewer than ten. The chain carries TRBV7-9 and TRBJ2-1; 7 bases align to TRBD2. Germline V lookup: CDR1 SEHNR, CDR2 FQNEAQ (reference sequence). The ends lost 5 bases at V and 6 bases at J; junction bases unmatched: 7. This CDR3 has 14 residues. DNA of the CDR3: TGTGCCAGCAGCGCCGGACTAGGTGGCAATGAGCAGTTCTTC. The encoded protein is CASSAGLGGNEQFF. The whole variable domain, filled in from reference TRBV7-9 and TRBJ2-1, reads DTGVSQNPRHKITKRGQNVTFRCDPISEHNRLYWYRQTLGQGPEFLTYFQNEAQLEKSRLLSDRFSAERPKGSFSTLEIQRTEQGDSAMYLCASSAGLGGNEQFFGPGTRLTVL.

This clonotype has only a few counts. J is TRBJ2-2 and V is TRBV19, with 7 bases fitting TRBD1. Per the germline V gene, CDR1 is LNHDA and CDR2 is SQIVND (reference sequence). Trimming took 5 bases from V and 1 from J; bases not matched to a gene: 7. This CDR3 spans 16 amino acids. The CDR3 DNA sequence: TGTGCCAGTAGTTTATCCAGGGGGAAGAACACCGGGGAGCTGTTTTTT. Translating it yields CASSLSRGKNTGELFF.

The chain recombines TRBV20-1 with TRBJ2-3; maybe TRBD2 (5 bases). The V gene lost 5 bases and the J gene lost 0 bases, with 12 bases spanning the gap. Germline V gene sequence: CDR1 DFQATT, CDR2 SNEGSKA (reference sequence). The length of the CDR3 is 14 residues. CDR3 residues: CSALRWTSTDTQYF. The CDR3 region has the DNA TGCAGTGCTTTACGATGGACTAGCACAGATACGCAGTATTTT.

The rearrangement uses TRBV24-1 and TRBJ2-1, with unresolved D. Looked up from germline, CDR1 is KGHDR and CDR2 is SFDVKD. This CDR3 region has 16 residues. With 5 bases removed from V and 5 bases from J, the gap between germline ends came to 18 bases. CDR3 DNA sequence: TGTGCCACCAGTGGAGAGGAATTTGGGCCTAACAATGAGCAGTTCTTC. It specifies CATSGEEFGPNNEQFF.

This clonotype was observed a handful of times. V usage is TRBV29-1 and J usage is TRBJ2-5; 10 bases match TRBD1. Per germline, CDR1 SQVTM and CDR2 ANQGSEA. Unmatched junction bases numbered 10, after V lost 3 bases and J lost 3 bases. This CDR3 region has 16 residues. The CDR3 coding sequence is TGCAGCGTTGACGGGGACAGGGGACACAAAGAAGAGACCCAGTACTTC. Protein product: CSVDGDRGHKEETQYF.

In its sample, this clonotype was seen a few times. The chain uses TRBV7-8 and TRBJ2-1; no reliable D call. CDR1 is SGHVS and CDR2 is FQNEAQ in the germline V gene. This CDR3 has 14 residues. Trimming removed 7 bases from V and 7 bases from J, with 17 bases in between. CDR3 nucleotides: TGTGCCAGCAACCCCATTATTGTCCGTAATGAGCAGTTCTTC. The encoded protein is CASNPIIVRNEQFF.

To note about this clonotype: This sequence may be a read error, since a much larger clone differs from it by one base. The chain couples TRBV7-2 to TRBJ2-2, with TRBD2 matching over 13 bases. Germline lookup yields CDR1 SGHTA and CDR2 FQGNSA. The CDR3 is 16 amino acids. This CDR3 reads CASSSRLAGGGGEQFF. The CDR3 DNA follows: TGTGCCAGCAGCTCTAGACTAGCGGGGGGCGGCGGGGAGCAGTTTTTT.

This sequence joins TRBV6-8 and TRBJ2-7; D ambiguous. Germline V gene lookup returns CDR1 MNHGY and CDR2 SAAAGT. V lost 2 bases, J lost 3 bases, and 5 bases lay in between. CDR3 length equals 12 residues. The CDR3 DNA reads as TGTGCCAGCAGTTACGCAGGCTACGAGCAGTACGTC. Protein sequence: CASSYAGYEQYV.

This clonotype was observed a handful of times. The chain couples TRBV27 to TRBJ1-1; D uncertain. The CDR3 is 14 amino acids. V lost 3 bases and J 4 bases, leaving 12 bases between the germline ends. Germline V gene sequence: CDR1 MNHEY, CDR2 SMNVEV (reference sequence). The CDR3 DNA reads as TGTGCCAGCAGTTTGGGTCTCCCGGGCACTGAAGCTTTCTTT. It translates to CASSLGLPGTEAFF.

This clonotype was recorded at least ten times. The chain has TRBV10-3 and TRBJ1-3; D not certain. This CDR3 is 14 amino acids long. Per the germline V gene, CDR1 is ENHRY and CDR2 is SYGVKD. Between the trimmed V and J ends, which lost 8 bases and 0 bases, there was a span of 11 bases. The CDR3 spells CAIGSALSGNTIYF. The CDR3 bases are TGTGCCATCGGGTCTGCCCTCTCTGGAAACACCATATATTTT.

Many counts were recorded for this clonotype. The genes are TRBV7-8 and TRBJ2-2; 7 positions match TRBD2. With 7 bases clipped from V and 5 bases from J, the junction kept 10 bases outside the gene matches. Germline V gene sequence: CDR1 SGHVS, CDR2 FQNEAQ. The CDR3 has 15 residues. CDR3 region: CASTKGRESTGELFF. CDR3 in DNA: TGTGCCAGCACCAAAGGGCGGGAGTCAACCGGGGAGCTGTTTTTT.

This clonotype was seen a single time. The rearrangement uses TRBV29-1 and TRBJ2-1, with 16 bases aligning to TRBD2. This CDR3 has 14 amino acids. Germline trimming cut 6 bases from V and 12 bases from J; bases unmatched to any gene: 8. CDR1 is SQVTM and CDR2 is ANQGSEA in the germline V gene. The CDR3 spells CSVVGLAGGGRQFF. The CDR3 region has the DNA TGCAGCGTAGTGGGACTAGCGGGAGGGGGGAGGCAGTTCTTC.

The V and J genes are TRBV29-1 and TRBJ2-7, with 9 bases lining up with TRBD2. The germline V gene encodes CDR1 SQVTM and CDR2 ANQGSEA. V gave up 5 bases and J gave up 6 bases; unmatched junction bases: 8. CDR3 length: 13 amino acids. The CDR3: CSVLLAGPGEQYF. The CDR3 DNA reads as TGCAGCGTTCTTCTAGCGGGACCGGGCGAGCAGTACTTC.

The V gene is TRBV6-2 or TRBV6-3, the J gene TRBJ2-3, with 13 bases matching TRBD2. J gave up 4 bases and V 5 bases, and 18 bases lay outside the gene matches. The CDR3 spans 20 residues. Germline CDR1 reads MNHEY; CDR2 reads SVGEGT. The DNA for the CDR3 is TGTGCCAGCAGTACCCGGGACAGGGGCACTAGCGGGAGGGCCGCAGATACGCAGTATTTT. This codes for CASSTRDRGTSGRAADTQYF.

This clonotype has at least ten counts. V and J are TRBV7-2 and TRBJ2-3; D is unclear. Trimming took off 3 bases at V and 2 bases at J, with 6 bases between the two ends. This CDR3 is built from 13 residues. Germline values: CDR1 SGHTA, CDR2 FQGNSA. This chain's CDR3 is CASSFTVTDTQYF. The DNA of the CDR3 is TGTGCCAGCAGCTTCACCGTCACAGATACGCAGTATTTT.

Ten or more counts support this clonotype. The chain links TRBV7-2 to TRBJ2-3, with 15 bases aligning to TRBD2. Germline V gives CDR1 SGHTA, CDR2 FQGNSA. This CDR3 spans 15 amino acids. V lost 5 bases to trimming and J lost 11 bases; unmatched junction nucleotides: 8. CDR3 sequence: CASSLEGLAGGGQYF. CDR3 DNA: TGTGCCAGCAGCCTAGAGGGACTAGCGGGAGGCGGGCAGTATTTT.

In this sample, this clonotype turned up many times. This chain joins TRBV6-2 or TRBV6-3 and TRBJ2-3; D gene uncertain. The ends were cut back, 4 bases at V and 0 bases at J, with 11 bases in the middle. The germline gives CDR1 MNHEY, CDR2 SVGEGT. There are 15 residues in the CDR3. The CDR3 sequence: CASSWTSSSTDTQYF. In DNA form, the CDR3 reads TGTGCCAGCAGTTGGACCAGCTCTAGCACAGATACGCAGTATTTT.

This clonotype was counted only a few times. The chain has TRBV7-8 and TRBJ2-7; TRBD1 is a possible D gene (6 bases). V was clipped by 4 bases and J by 7 bases, with 11 bases between them. The germline V gene has CDR1 SGHVS and CDR2 FQNEAQ. The CDR3 is 12 residues long. CDR3 sequence reads: CASSSRRGEQYF. The DNA for the CDR3 is TGTGCCAGCAGCTCCCGAAGGGGGGAGCAGTACTTC.

This clonotype was counted only a few times. The chain combines TRBV29-1 with TRBJ2-1; D perhaps matches TRBD1 (5 bases). The CDR3 has 12 amino acids. V dropped 8 bases and J dropped 7 bases, with 15 bases sitting between them. Per germline, CDR1 SQVTM and CDR2 ANQGSEA. Written as DNA, the CDR3 is TGCAGCACAGGAAGGCCCCTTAATGAGCAGTTCTTC. Amino acid sequence: CSTGRPLNEQFF.

This clonotype was seen only a few times. This rearrangement joins TRBV4-3 to TRBJ1-2; D may be TRBD1 (6 bases). The CDR3 length is 16 residues. CDR1 is LGHNA and CDR2 is YSLEER in the germline V gene. Trimming left V 5 bases short and J 2 bases short, with 18 bases between. The CDR3 sequence is CASSSASGAPNYGYTF. DNA of the CDR3: TGCGCCAGCAGCTCAGCATCAGGGGCACCCAACTATGGCTACACCTTC.

V usage is TRBV12-3 or TRBV12-4 and J usage is TRBJ2-1; perhaps D is TRBD1 or TRBD2 (5 bases each). The CDR3 consists of 15 residues. Trimming left V 6 bases short and J 2 bases short, with 14 bases between. The CDR3 DNA follows: TGTGCCAGCAGAGACCCCCGGGACCCCTACAATGAGCAGTTCTTC. This translates into CASRDPRDPYNEQFF.

The CDR3 DNA is TGTGCCAGTAGTACCCGGGACACGTCCTACGAGCAGTACGTC. Translating gives CASSTRDTSYEQYV. The chain uses TRBV19 and TRBJ2-7, with a possible D match to TRBD1 (6 bases). Germline CDR1 and CDR2: LNHDA and SQIVND (reference sequence). The CDR3 spans 14 residues. The V gene lost 4 bases and the J gene lost 1 base, with 11 bases spanning the gap.

This clonotype occurred a few times. J is TRBJ2-5 and V is TRBV19; weak D call: TRBD1 (6 bases). The V gene's germline CDR1 is LNHDA and CDR2 SQIVND (reference sequence). This CDR3 has 13 residues. The V end lost 7 bases, the J end lost 4 bases, and 13 bases lay between the germline ends. The DNA for the CDR3 is TGTGCCAGTAAGGGGGAGCTCGGAGAGACCCAGTACTTC. Residues: CASKGELGETQYF. Combining the CDR3 with reference TRBV19 and TRBJ2-5 gives the whole variable domain DGGITQSPKYLFRKEGQNVTLSCEQNLNHDAMYWYRQDPGQGLRLIYYSQIVNDFQKGDIAEGYSVSREKKESFPLTVTSAQKNPTAFYLCASKGELGETQYFGPGTRLLVL.

This clonotype has more than one count but fewer than ten. The V call is TRBV7-8, the J call TRBJ2-7; D is possibly TRBD2 (6 bases). The CDR3 sequence is 12 residues long. The V end lost 7 bases, the J end lost 3 bases, and 10 bases lay between the germline ends. The germline V gene has CDR1 SGHVS and CDR2 FQNEAQ. CDR3 sequence (DNA): TGTGCCAGCACCGACGGGAGCTACGAGCAGTACTTC. It is translated as CASTDGSYEQYF.

The chain has TRBV6-1 and TRBJ2-1, with 7 bases identical to TRBD2. Trimming at V came to 2 bases and at J to 7 bases, leaving 5 bases not matched to a gene. The CDR3 runs 14 residues. From germline, CDR1 is MNHNS and CDR2 SASEGT. The CDR3 protein is CASSELAGVNEQFF. CDR3 bases: TGTGCCAGCAGTGAACTGGCGGGAGTGAATGAGCAGTTCTTC.

The V call is TRBV11-1, the J call TRBJ2-7; weak D call: TRBD1 (6 bases). Germline V gene sequence: CDR1 SGHAT, CDR2 FQDESV (reference sequence). V dropped 6 bases and J dropped 0 bases, with 15 bases sitting between them. The length of the CDR3 is 15 residues. In nucleotides, the CDR3 is TGTGCCAGCAGTCCCTCGGGACACAGCTCCTACGAGCAGTACTTC. Translation gives CASSPSGHSSYEQYF.

In its sample, this clonotype was seen a few times. The CDR3 is CASSPRQGAGANEKLFF. In DNA, the CDR3 is TGTGCCAGCAGTCCCCGACAGGGGGCGGGGGCTAATGAAAAACTGTTTTTT. The chain carries TRBV12-3 or TRBV12-4 and TRBJ1-4; TRBD1 agrees at 10 bases. V was pared by 5 bases and J by 3 bases, with 9 bases of the junction left unmatched. The CDR3 length is 17 residues.

This clonotype has a count of ten or more. The CDR3 sequence is CASRGAALVYGYTF. CDR3 bases: TGTGCCAGCAGGGGGGCAGCCTTAGTCTATGGCTACACCTTC. The V gene is TRBV7-9, the J gene TRBJ1-2; tentative D call: TRBD1 (6 bases). The CDR3 has 14 amino acids. V was clipped by 6 bases and J by 4 bases, with 15 bases between them. Germline V gene data show CDR1 as SEHNR and CDR2 as FQNEAQ (reference sequence). Full variable domain (missing parts from reference TRBV7-9 and TRBJ1-2): DTGVSQNPRHKITKRGQNVTFRCDPISEHNRLYWYRQTLGQGPEFLTYFQNEAQLEKSRLLSDRFSAERPKGSFSTLEIQRTEQGDSAMYLCASRGAALVYGYTFGSGTRLTVV.

The chain is built from TRBV19 and TRBJ2-5; 7 bases are shared with TRBD2. The CDR3 sequence is 13 residues long. Trimming cost V 5 bases and J 5 bases; bases outside gene matches: 5. CDR1 and CDR2 from the germline V gene are LNHDA and SQIVND (reference sequence). The CDR3 sequence: CASSWGGTETQYF. The CDR3 bases are TGTGCCAGTAGTTGGGGGGGAACGGAGACCCAGTACTTC.

In this sample, this clonotype turned up a few times. This chain connects TRBV6-2 or TRBV6-3 to TRBJ2-1, with TRBD2 identical over 9 bases. This CDR3 is built from 12 residues. J lost 10 bases, V lost 5 bases, and 3 bases had no gene match. Germline V gives CDR1 MNHEY, CDR2 SVGEGT. In DNA form, the CDR3 reads TGTGCCAGCAGTAAAGCGGGAGGAGAGCAGTTCTTC. Encoded protein: CASSKAGGEQFF.